This T cell receptor (beta chain) comes out of a study of Tregs in tolerant kidney transplant recipients. Study observations and caveats: Findings come from small patient numbers and require larger validation.

Sequencing was performed with immunoSEQ multiplex PCR; in TCRdb, only in-frame clones are kept and a portion is missing. The profile shows 200,000 to 300,000 clones, around 81% of them singletons. This clone has just one count. The antigen remains unidentified. The sequence came from a human donor in good health. Specimen: CD4+ T cells from blood.

DNA for the CDR3: TGTGCCAGCAGTGTATACAATGAGCAGTTCTTC. It encodes CASSVYNEQFF. The J gene is TRBJ2-1, the V gene TRBV2; the D is unclear. CDR1 is SNHLY, CDR2 FYNNEI, per germline. The ends were cut back, 4 bases at V and 4 bases at J, with 2 bases in the middle. The CDR3 has 11 residues. Filled out from reference TRBV2 and TRBJ2-1, the complete variable domain reads EPEVTQTPSHQVTQMGQEVILRCVPISNHLYFYWYRQILGQKVEFLVSFYNNEISEKSEIFDDQFSVERPDGSNFTLKIRSTKLEDSAMYFCASSVYNEQFFGPGTRLTVL.